This T cell receptor (beta chain) was retrieved from a study of beta chain features in type 1 diabetes. At the level of the study: In age, gender and cell yields, patients were similar to healthy donors.

This clone was seen more than once but under ten times. The antigen remains unidentified. The CDR3 totals 14 residues. Trimming shortened V by 3 bases and J by 4 bases, and 12 bases separated the two germline ends. Germline V CDR1 and CDR2: SGHTA, FQGNSA. Expressed TCRB transcripts got sequenced, as all isolated RNA was reverse transcribed. Clones were read by immunoSEQ multiplex PCR, and TCRdb kept only the in-frame ones, dropping some. The sample has about 290,000 clones; 7% to 9% are singletons. Study-level results: Although PCR might favor shorter templates, it would do so equally in patients and controls. Any role of HLA type in TCRB rearrangement remained unresolved here.

The receptor comes from a young woman in good health. The V and J genes are TRBV7-2 and TRBJ2-5; D might be TRBD1 or TRBD2, each matching 5 bases. The sequencing input was central memory CD4+ T cells from blood. The CDR3 coding sequence is TGTGCCAGCAGCTTTTGGGGGAAACCAGAGACCCAGTACTTC. Protein product: CASSFWGKPETQYF.